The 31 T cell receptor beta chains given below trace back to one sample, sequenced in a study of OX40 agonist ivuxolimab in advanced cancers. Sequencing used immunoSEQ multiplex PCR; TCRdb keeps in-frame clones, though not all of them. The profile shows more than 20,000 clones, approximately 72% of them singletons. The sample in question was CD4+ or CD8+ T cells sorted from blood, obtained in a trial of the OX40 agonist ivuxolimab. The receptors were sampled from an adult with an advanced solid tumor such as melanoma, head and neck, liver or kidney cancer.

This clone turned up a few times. Here the CDR3 reads CASSFPWAGAEQYF. The CDR3 DNA reads TGTGCCAGCAGTTTCCCCTGGGCGGGGGCAGAGCAGTACTTC. The chain recombines TRBV28 with TRBJ2-7; D might be TRBD2 (7 bases). Germline V gene sequence: CDR1 MDHEN, CDR2 SYDVKM. Between the trimmed V and J ends, which lost 3 bases and 7 bases, there was a span of 16 bases. The CDR3 runs 14 residues.

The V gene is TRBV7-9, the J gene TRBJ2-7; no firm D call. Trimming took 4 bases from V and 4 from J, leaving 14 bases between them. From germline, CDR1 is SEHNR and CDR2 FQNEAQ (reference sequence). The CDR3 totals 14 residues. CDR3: CASSSPGPGYEQYF. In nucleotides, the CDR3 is TGTGCCAGCAGCTCACCGGGCCCTGGGTACGAGCAGTACTTC.

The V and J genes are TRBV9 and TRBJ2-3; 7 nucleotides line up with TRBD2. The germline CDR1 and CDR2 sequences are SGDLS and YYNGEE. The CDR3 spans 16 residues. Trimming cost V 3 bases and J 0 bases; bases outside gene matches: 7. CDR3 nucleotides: TGTGCCAGCAGCGAAGGACTAGACACTAGCACAGATACGCAGTATTTT. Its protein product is CASSEGLDTSTDTQYF.

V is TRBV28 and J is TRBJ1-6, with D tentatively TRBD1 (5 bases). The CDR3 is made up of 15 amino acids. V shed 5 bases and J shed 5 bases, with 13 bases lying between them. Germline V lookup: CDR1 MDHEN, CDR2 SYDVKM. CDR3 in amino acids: CASSPPGGHNSPLHF. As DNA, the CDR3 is TGTGCCAGCAGTCCCCCGGGGGGTCATAATTCACCCCTCCACTTT.

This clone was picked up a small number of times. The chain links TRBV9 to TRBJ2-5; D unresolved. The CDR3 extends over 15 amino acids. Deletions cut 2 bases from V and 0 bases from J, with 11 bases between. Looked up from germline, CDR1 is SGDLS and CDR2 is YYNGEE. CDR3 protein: CASSVQSAYQETQYF. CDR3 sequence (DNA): TGTGCCAGCAGCGTCCAATCAGCGTACCAAGAGACCCAGTACTTC.

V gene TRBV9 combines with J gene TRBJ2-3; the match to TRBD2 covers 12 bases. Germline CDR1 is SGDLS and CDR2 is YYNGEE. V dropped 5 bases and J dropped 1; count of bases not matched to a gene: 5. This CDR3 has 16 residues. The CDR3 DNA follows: TGTGCCAGCAGTGCATGGACTAGCGGGGGCACAGATACGCAGTATTTT. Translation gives CASSAWTSGGTDTQYF. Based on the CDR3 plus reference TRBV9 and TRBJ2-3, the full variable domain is DSGVTQTPKHLITATGQRVTLRCSPRSGDLSVYWYQQSLDQGLQFLIQYYNGEERAKGNILERFSAQQFPDLHSELNLSSLELGDSALYFCASSAWTSGGTDTQYFGPGTRLTVL.

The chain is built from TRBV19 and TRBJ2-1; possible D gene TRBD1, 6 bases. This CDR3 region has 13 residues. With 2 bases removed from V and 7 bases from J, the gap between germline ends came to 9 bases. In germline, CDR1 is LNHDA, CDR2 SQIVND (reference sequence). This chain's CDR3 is CASSIMGANEQFF. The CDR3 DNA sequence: TGTGCCAGTAGTATAATGGGGGCAAATGAGCAGTTCTTC.

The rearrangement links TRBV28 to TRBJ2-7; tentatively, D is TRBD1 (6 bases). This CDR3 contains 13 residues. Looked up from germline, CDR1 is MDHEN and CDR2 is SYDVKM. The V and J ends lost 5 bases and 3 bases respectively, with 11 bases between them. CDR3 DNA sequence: TGTGCCAGCAGTCCCCTGGACAGCTACGAGCAGTACTTC. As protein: CASSPLDSYEQYF.

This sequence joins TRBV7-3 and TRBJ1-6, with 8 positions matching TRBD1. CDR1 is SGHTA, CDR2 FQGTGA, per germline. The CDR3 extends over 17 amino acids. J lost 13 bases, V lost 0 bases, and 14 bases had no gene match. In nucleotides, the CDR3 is TGTGCCAGCAGCTTAACGTTGAGCAGGACAGGGTCGGTTCCCCTCCACTTT. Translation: CASSLTLSRTGSVPLHF.

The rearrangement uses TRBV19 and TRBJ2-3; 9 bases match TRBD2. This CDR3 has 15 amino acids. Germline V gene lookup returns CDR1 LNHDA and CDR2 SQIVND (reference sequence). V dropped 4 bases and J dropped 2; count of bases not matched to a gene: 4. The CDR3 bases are TGTGCCAGTAGTACACGGACTAGCGTCACAGATACGCAGTATTTT. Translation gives CASSTRTSVTDTQYF. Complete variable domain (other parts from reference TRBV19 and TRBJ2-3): DGGITQSPKYLFRKEGQNVTLSCEQNLNHDAMYWYRQDPGQGLRLIYYSQIVNDFQKGDIAEGYSVSREKKESFPLTVTSAQKNPTAFYLCASSTRTSVTDTQYFGPGTRLTVL.

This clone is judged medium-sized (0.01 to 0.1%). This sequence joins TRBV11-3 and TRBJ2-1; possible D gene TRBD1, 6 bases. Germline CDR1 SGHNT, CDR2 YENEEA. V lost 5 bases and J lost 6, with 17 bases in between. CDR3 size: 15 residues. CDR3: CASSPNRVTSNEQFF. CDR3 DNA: TGTGCCAGCAGCCCTAACAGGGTGACAAGCAATGAGCAGTTCTTC.

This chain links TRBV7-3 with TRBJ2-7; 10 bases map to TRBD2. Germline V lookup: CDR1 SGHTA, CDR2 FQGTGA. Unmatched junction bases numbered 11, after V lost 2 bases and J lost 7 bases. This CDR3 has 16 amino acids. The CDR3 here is CASSLELASGGWEQYF. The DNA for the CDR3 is TGTGCCAGCAGCTTAGAACTTGCTAGCGGGGGATGGGAGCAGTACTTC.

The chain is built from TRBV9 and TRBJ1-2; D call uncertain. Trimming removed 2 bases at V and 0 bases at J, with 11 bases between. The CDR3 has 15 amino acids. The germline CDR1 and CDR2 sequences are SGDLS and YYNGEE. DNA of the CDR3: TGTGCCAGCAGCGTCCAGGACGCTTCTAACTATGGCTACACCTTC. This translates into CASSVQDASNYGYTF.

The chain's CDR3 is CASSQWTNTEAFF. CDR3 bases: TGTGCCAGCAGCCAGTGGACGAACACTGAAGCTTTCTTT. The chain employs TRBV19 and TRBJ1-1; D not resolved. CDR3 size: 13 residues. From germline, CDR1 is LNHDA and CDR2 SQIVND (reference sequence). With 9 bases removed from V and 1 base from J, the gap between germline ends came to 12 bases. Based on the CDR3 plus reference TRBV19 and TRBJ1-1, the full variable domain is DGGITQSPKYLFRKEGQNVTLSCEQNLNHDAMYWYRQDPGQGLRLIYYSQIVNDFQKGDIAEGYSVSREKKESFPLTVTSAQKNPTAFYLCASSQWTNTEAFFGQGTRLTVV.

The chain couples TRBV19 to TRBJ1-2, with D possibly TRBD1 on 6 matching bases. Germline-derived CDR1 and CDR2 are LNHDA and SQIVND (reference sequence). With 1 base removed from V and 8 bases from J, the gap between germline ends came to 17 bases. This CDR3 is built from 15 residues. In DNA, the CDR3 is TGTGCCAGTAGTATAGTTACGGGGGGCGCGAGCGGCTACACCTTC. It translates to CASSIVTGGASGYTF.

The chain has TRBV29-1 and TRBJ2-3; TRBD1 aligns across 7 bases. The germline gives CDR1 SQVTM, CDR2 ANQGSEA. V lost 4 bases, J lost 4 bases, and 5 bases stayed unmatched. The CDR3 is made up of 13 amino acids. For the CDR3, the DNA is TGCAGCGTTGGGACAGGCGTGGCAGATACGCAGTATTTT. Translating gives CSVGTGVADTQYF.

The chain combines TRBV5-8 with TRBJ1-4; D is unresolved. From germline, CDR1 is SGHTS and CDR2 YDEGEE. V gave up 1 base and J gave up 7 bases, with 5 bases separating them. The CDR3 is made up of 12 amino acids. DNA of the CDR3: TGTGCCAGCAGCTTGCCAGGTGAAAAACTGTTTTTT. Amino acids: CASSLPGEKLFF. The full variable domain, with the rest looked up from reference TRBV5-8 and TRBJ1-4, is EAGVTQSPTHLIKTRGQQATLRCSPISGHTSVYWYQQALGLGLQFLLWYDEGEERNRGNFPPRFSGRQFPNYSSELNVNALELEDSALYLCASSLPGEKLFFGSGTQLSVL.

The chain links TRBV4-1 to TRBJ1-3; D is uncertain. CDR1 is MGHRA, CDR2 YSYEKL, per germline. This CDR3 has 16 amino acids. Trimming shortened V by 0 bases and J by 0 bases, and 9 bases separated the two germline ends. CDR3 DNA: TGCGCCAGCAGCCAAGAAGTCACCTACTCTGGAAACACCATATATTTT. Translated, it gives CASSQEVTYSGNTIYF.

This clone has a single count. Here the CDR3 reads CASSLEAGNYEQYF. The CDR3 bases are TGTGCCAGCAGCTTAGAAGCAGGGAACTACGAGCAGTACTTC. The rearrangement uses TRBV7-2 and TRBJ2-7, with D maybe TRBD1 (5 bases). The germline V and J ends were trimmed by 1 base and 3 bases, with 10 bases remaining between them. CDR3 size: 14 residues. Per the germline V gene, CDR1 is SGHTA and CDR2 is FQGNSA. Combining the CDR3 with reference TRBV7-2 and TRBJ2-7 gives the whole variable domain GAGVSQSPSNKVTEKGKDVELRCDPISGHTALYWYRQSLGQGLEFLIYFQGNSAPDKSGLPSDRFSAERTGGSVSTLTIQRTQQEDSAVYLCASSLEAGNYEQYFGPGTRLTVT.

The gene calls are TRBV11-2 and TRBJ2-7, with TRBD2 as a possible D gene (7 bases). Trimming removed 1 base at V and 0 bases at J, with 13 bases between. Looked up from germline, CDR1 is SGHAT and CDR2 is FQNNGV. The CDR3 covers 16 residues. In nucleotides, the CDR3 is TGTGCCAGCAGCTTAGGTGGCGGGGGCCTCTCCTACGAGCAGTACTTC. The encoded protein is CASSLGGGGLSYEQYF.

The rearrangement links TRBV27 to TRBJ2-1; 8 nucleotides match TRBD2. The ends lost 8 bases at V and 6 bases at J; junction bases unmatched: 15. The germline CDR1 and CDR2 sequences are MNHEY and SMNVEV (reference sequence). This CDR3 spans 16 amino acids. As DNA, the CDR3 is TGTGCCAGCGCCCTCGGGGGATTAACTAGCGGCAATGAGCAGTTCTTC. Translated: CASALGGLTSGNEQFF.

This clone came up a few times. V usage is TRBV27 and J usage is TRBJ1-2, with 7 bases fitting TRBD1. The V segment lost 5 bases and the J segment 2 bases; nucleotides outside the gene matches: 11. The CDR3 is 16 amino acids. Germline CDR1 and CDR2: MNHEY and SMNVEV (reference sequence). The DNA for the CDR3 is TGTGCCAGCAGTCTTACGGTGGGACAGCTCAACTATGGCTACACCTTC. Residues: CASSLTVGQLNYGYTF.

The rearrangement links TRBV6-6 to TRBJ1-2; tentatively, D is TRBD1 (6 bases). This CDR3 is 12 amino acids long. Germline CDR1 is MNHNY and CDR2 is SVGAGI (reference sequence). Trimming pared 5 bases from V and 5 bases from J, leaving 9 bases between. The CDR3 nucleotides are TGTGCCAGCAGTACAGGGCCGTATGGCTACACCTTC. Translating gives CASSTGPYGYTF.

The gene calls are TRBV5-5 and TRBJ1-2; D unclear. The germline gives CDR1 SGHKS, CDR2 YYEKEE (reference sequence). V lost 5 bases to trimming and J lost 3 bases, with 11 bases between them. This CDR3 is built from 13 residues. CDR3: CASSPGLYYGYTF. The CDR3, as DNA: TGTGCCAGCAGTCCGGGCCTCTACTATGGCTACACCTTC.

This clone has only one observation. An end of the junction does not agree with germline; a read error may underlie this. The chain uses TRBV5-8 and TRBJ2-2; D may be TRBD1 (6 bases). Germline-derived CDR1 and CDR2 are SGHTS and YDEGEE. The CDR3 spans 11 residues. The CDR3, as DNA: TGTGCCAGCAGCATGTACAGGGAACTGTTTTTT. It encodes CASSMYRELFF.

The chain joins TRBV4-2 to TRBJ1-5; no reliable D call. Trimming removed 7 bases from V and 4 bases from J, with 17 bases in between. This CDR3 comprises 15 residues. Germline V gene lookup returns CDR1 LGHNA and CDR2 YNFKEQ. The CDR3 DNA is TGTGCCAGCACCCCTTCGGCAGCGTCAAATCAGCCCCAGCATTTT. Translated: CASTPSAASNQPQHF.

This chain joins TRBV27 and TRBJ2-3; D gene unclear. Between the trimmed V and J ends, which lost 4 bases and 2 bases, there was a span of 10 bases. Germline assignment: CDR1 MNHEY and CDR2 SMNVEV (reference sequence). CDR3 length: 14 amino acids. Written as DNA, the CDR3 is TGTGCCAGCAGTTCCCTAACCCCCACAGATACGCAGTATTTT. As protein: CASSSLTPTDTQYF.

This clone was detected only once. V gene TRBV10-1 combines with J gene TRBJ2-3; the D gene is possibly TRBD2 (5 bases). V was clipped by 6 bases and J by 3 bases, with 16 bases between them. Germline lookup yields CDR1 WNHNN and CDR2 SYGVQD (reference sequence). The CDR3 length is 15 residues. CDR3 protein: CASRADGDVTDTQYF. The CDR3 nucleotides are TGCGCCAGCAGGGCTGACGGGGATGTAACAGATACGCAGTATTTT.

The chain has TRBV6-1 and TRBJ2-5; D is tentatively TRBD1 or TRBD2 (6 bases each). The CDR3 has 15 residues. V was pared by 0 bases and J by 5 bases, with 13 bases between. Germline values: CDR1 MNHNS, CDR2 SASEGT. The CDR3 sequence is CASSEAGGPGETQYF. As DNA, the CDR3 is TGTGCCAGCAGTGAAGCAGGGGGGCCGGGGGAGACCCAGTACTTC.

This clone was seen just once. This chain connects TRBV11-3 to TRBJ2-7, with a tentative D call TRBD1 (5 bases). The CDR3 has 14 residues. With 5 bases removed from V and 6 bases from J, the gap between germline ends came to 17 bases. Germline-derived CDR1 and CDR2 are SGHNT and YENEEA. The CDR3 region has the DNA TGTGCCAGCAGCCCACCAGGGTTGTGGAGCGAGCAGTACTTC. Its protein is CASSPPGLWSEQYF. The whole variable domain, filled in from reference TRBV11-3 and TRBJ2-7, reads EAGVVQSPRYKIIEKKQPVAFWCNPISGHNTLYWYLQNLGQGPELLIRYENEEAVDDSQLPKDRFSAERLKGVDSTLKIQPAELGDSAVYLCASSPPGLWSEQYFGPGTRLTVT.

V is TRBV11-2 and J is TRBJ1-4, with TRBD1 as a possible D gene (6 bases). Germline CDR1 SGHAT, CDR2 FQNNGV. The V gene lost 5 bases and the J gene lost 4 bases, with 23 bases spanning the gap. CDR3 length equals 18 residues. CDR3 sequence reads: CASSPRTKGGRLNEKLFF. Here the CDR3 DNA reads TGTGCCAGCAGCCCTAGAACCAAGGGGGGGCGGCTTAATGAAAAACTGTTTTTT.